The 12 T cell receptor beta chains below all came from one sample that was sequenced in a study of blood T cells in healthy people across ages. The authors ran a second PCR of 7 to 11 cycles using a sample-barcoded 5' primer and a J-beta primer mix. TCRdb re-called the 5' RACE reads with MiXCR, one entry per CDR3 protein. The data show 550,000 to 600,000 distinct CDR3 sequences, with around 50% seen just once and around 23% held by the top ten. Material: blood. The receptor set was obtained from a man older than 75 in good health.

Turning to this clonotype: The junction departs from the called germline gene at one end, perhaps through a read error. The V and J genes are TRBV27 and TRBJ1-1, with TRBD1 matching over 7 bases. CDR1 and CDR2 from the germline V gene are MNHEY and SMNVEV (reference sequence). The CDR3 has 15 residues. The CDR3, as DNA: TGTGCCAGCAGTACCTTCCGACAGGGCGGCACTGGAGCTTTCTTT. Translated, it gives CASSTFRQGGTGAFF.

This clonotype was found a few times. The chain couples TRBV20-1 to TRBJ1-1, with D tentatively TRBD1 (6 bases). Trimming removed 4 bases at V and 1 base at J, with 13 bases between. The germline V gene encodes CDR1 DFQATT and CDR2 SNEGSKA (reference sequence). The CDR3 has 14 amino acids. CDR3 sequence reads: CSATSDRRNTEAFF. CDR3 DNA sequence: TGCAGTGCTACCAGTGACAGGAGGAACACTGAAGCTTTCTTT.

V and J are TRBV20-1 and TRBJ2-3, with TRBD2 matching over 10 bases. CDR3 length: 15 amino acids. Germline CDR1 is DFQATT and CDR2 is SNEGSKA (reference sequence). With 1 base clipped from V and 7 bases from J, the junction kept 8 bases outside the gene matches. CDR3 amino acids: CSARGPLAGANTQYF. CDR3 coding DNA: TGCAGTGCTAGAGGCCCCCTAGCGGGGGCCAATACGCAGTATTTT.

This sequence joins TRBV6-2 or TRBV6-3 and TRBJ2-4; D perhaps matches TRBD2 (5 bases). The DNA end is a closer match to TRBJ2-7, so the J assignment may be wrong. Germline CDR1 reads MNHEY; CDR2 reads SVGEGT. The CDR3 spans 14 residues. CDR3 DNA: TGTGCCAGCAGATTCTCCGGGAACCAATACGAGCAGTACTTC. Translated: CASRFSGNQYEQYF.

J is TRBJ1-1 and V is TRBV15; 10 bases are shared with TRBD1. The germline V gene has CDR1 LNHNV and CDR2 YYDKDF (reference sequence). Unmatched junction bases numbered 0, after V lost 1 base and J lost 4 bases. This CDR3 is built from 14 residues. CDR3 sequence reads: CATSRGDRGTEAFF. The DNA for the CDR3 is TGTGCCACCAGCAGAGGGGACAGGGGCACTGAAGCTTTCTTT. Variable domain in full (rest from reference TRBV15 and TRBJ1-1): DAMVIQNPRYQVTQFGKPVTLSCSQTLNHNVMYWYQQKSSQAPKLLFHYYDKDFNNEADTPDNFQSRRPNTSFCFLDIRSPGLGDTAMYLCATSRGDRGTEAFFGQGTRLTVV.

This sequence joins TRBV29-1 and TRBJ2-3, with TRBD2 matching over 7 bases. V trimming: 8 bases; J trimming: 2 bases; junction bases outside the gene matches: 7. The CDR3 has 13 amino acids. The V gene's germline CDR1 is SQVTM and CDR2 ANQGSEA. CDR3 in amino acids: CSLSGVDTDTQYF. CDR3 DNA sequence: TGCAGCCTCAGCGGGGTCGACACAGATACGCAGTATTTT.

V gene TRBV10-3 combines with J gene TRBJ2-4; D remains ambiguous. The DNA end is more similar to TRBJ2-7, so the J call may be wrong. The CDR3 extends over 13 amino acids. CDR1 is ENHRY, CDR2 SYGVKD, per germline. CDR3 in amino acids: CAISAPPSYEQYF. The CDR3 region has the DNA TGTGCCATCAGTGCGCCACCTTCGTACGAGCAGTACTTC.

This clonotype has just one count. The chain recombines TRBV6-2 or TRBV6-3 with TRBJ1-5, with no clear D. Looked up from germline, CDR1 is MNHEY and CDR2 is SVGEGT. This CDR3 is 15 amino acids long. With 4 bases removed from V and 0 bases from J, the gap between germline ends came to 10 bases. The CDR3 DNA follows: TGTGCCAGCAGTTTGGACTTTTCTAGCAATCAGCCCCAGCATTTT. Encoded protein: CASSLDFSSNQPQHF.

The chain combines TRBV11-1 with TRBJ2-4; D not resolved. The assigned J gene may be wrong: the sequence end matches TRBJ2-7 better. CDR1 is SGHAT, CDR2 FQDESV, per germline (reference sequence). The CDR3 length is 12 residues. The CDR3 region has the DNA TGTGCCAGCAGAGGACCCACCTACGAGCAGTACTTC. Translating gives CASRGPTYEQYF.

This clonotype came up a few times. In nucleotides, the CDR3 is TGTGCCAGCAGCTCCTTCTCGTCTAGCGGGAGCACCTACAATGAGCAGTTCTTC. Amino acid sequence: CASSSFSSSGSTYNEQFF. The genes are TRBV7-2 and TRBJ2-1; 10 bases map to TRBD2. This CDR3 is 18 amino acids long. Germline V CDR1 and CDR2: SGHTA, FQGNSA. V shed 4 bases and J 2 bases; nucleotides not matched to a gene: 11.

The rearrangement uses TRBV7-9 and TRBJ2-1, with D possibly being TRBD1 (6 bases). There are 15 residues in the CDR3. Germline V gives CDR1 SEHNR, CDR2 FQNEAQ (reference sequence). Deletions cut 2 bases from V and 5 bases from J, with 13 bases between. CDR3: CASSLKGGYDNEQFF. The CDR3 nucleotides read TGTGCCAGCAGCTTAAAAGGGGGATACGACAATGAGCAGTTCTTC.

V usage is TRBV12-3 or TRBV12-4 and J usage is TRBJ1-2; D is uncertain. Trimming removed 7 bases from V and 4 bases from J, with 19 bases in between. CDR3 size: 15 residues. CDR3 nucleotide sequence: TGTGCCAGCACCTTATACGACGGAGTTCTCTATGGCTACACCTTC. Encoded protein: CASTLYDGVLYGYTF.